This is a list of T cell receptor beta chains from one sample in a study of regulatory T cells in long-lasting Graves disease. Each CDR3 protein is one row after TCRdb ran MiXCR on the multiplex PCR reads. This sample has 430,000 or so distinct CDR3 sequences, with around 20% found just once. This material consisted of peripheral blood mononuclear cells (PBMCs), taken when the disease was refractory, from a patient treated with antithyroid drugs. Every receptor here comes from a female donor with Graves disease. CDR3s include the opening cysteine and the closing phenylalanine or tryptophan. Fields, in order: V gene, D gene, CDR3 length, J gene, clone size, CDR3 DNA, CDR3 protein. D genes are given only for firm matches. Some rows have no size entry. The others give once, few or many, or a class for an expanded clone.

v_call: TRBV2
d_call: .
cdr3_length: 16
j_call: TRBJ2-7
clone_size: many
cdr3_nt: TGTGCCAGCAGATTCCCGGGACGGGGGAGCAGCCACGAGCAGTACTTC
cdr3_aa: CASRFPGRGSSHEQYF

v_call: TRBV12-3/TRBV12-4
d_call: .
cdr3_length: 14
j_call: TRBJ2-5
clone_size: many
cdr3_nt: TGTGCCAGCAGTCACGGGACACCGGGGGAGACCCAGTACTTC
cdr3_aa: CASSHGTPGETQYF

v_call: TRBV13
d_call: .
cdr3_length: 15
j_call: TRBJ1-1
clone_size: few
cdr3_nt: TGTGCCAGCAGCTGGTTGAAGAGGGGACGCACTGAAGCTTTCTTT
cdr3_aa: CASSWLKRGRTEAFF

v_call: TRBV12-3/TRBV12-4
d_call: .
cdr3_length: 12
j_call: TRBJ1-1
clone_size: few
cdr3_nt: TGTGCCAGCAGTTTCTCCCCAACTGAAGCTTTCTTT
cdr3_aa: CASSFSPTEAFF

v_call: TRBV11-1
d_call: TRBD2
cdr3_length: 13
j_call: TRBJ2-4
clone_size: many
cdr3_nt: TGTGCCAGCAGCTTAGCGGGAGGGAACATTCAGTACTTC
cdr3_aa: CASSLAGGNIQYF

v_call: TRBV11-2
d_call: TRBD2
cdr3_length: 15
j_call: TRBJ2-1
clone_size: .
cdr3_nt: TGTGCCAGCAGCGCCCTAGCGGGAGGGGGCTATGAGCAGTTCTTC
cdr3_aa: CASSALAGGGYEQFF

v_call: TRBV15
d_call: TRBD2
cdr3_length: 17
j_call: TRBJ2-7
clone_size: .
cdr3_nt: TGTGCCACCAGCAGGCAGCGAGGGCTAGCGGGTGACTACGAGCAGTACTTC
cdr3_aa: CATSRQRGLAGDYEQYF

v_call: TRBV28
d_call: .
cdr3_length: 12
j_call: TRBJ1-4
clone_size: many
cdr3_nt: TGTGCCAGCACCACCCTACGGGGAAAACTGTTTTTT
cdr3_aa: CASTTLRGKLFF

v_call: TRBV15
d_call: .
cdr3_length: 15
j_call: TRBJ1-5
clone_size: .
cdr3_nt: TGTGCCACCAGACGGGACAAAGGAGGCAATCAGCCCCAGCATTTT
cdr3_aa: CATRRDKGGNQPQHF

v_call: TRBV28
d_call: .
cdr3_length: 16
j_call: TRBJ1-2
clone_size: many
cdr3_nt: TGTGCCAGCAGCCCTATAGGGGGACCAGACATATATGGCTACACCTTC
cdr3_aa: CASSPIGGPDIYGYTF

v_call: TRBV3-1
d_call: TRBD2
cdr3_length: 14
j_call: TRBJ2-7
clone_size: few
cdr3_nt: TGTGCCAGCAGCCAAGACGGACTAGCCTACGAGCAGTACTTC
cdr3_aa: CASSQDGLAYEQYF

v_call: TRBV15
d_call: .
cdr3_length: 13
j_call: TRBJ1-2
clone_size: many
cdr3_nt: TGTGCCACCAGTGAAGGGAAGGGTTATGGCTACACCTTC
cdr3_aa: CATSEGKGYGYTF

v_call: TRBV6-1
d_call: .
cdr3_length: 12
j_call: TRBJ1-1
clone_size: few
cdr3_nt: TGTGCCAGCGCAGGGATGAACACTGAAGCTTTCTTT
cdr3_aa: CASAGMNTEAFF

v_call: TRBV10-3
d_call: TRBD1
cdr3_length: 15
j_call: TRBJ2-4
clone_size: few
cdr3_nt: TGTGCCACGCGGGGACAGGGCGGAGCCAAAAACATTCAGTACTTC
cdr3_aa: CATRGQGGAKNIQYF

v_call: TRBV29-1
d_call: .
cdr3_length: 13
j_call: TRBJ1-1
clone_size: many
cdr3_nt: TGCAGCGTTGAAGGTGGCGGGAACACTGAAGCTTTCTTT
cdr3_aa: CSVEGGGNTEAFF

v_call: TRBV20-1
d_call: .
cdr3_length: 14
j_call: TRBJ1-1
clone_size: many
cdr3_nt: TGCAGTGCTAGTATTTACAGAACGAACACTGAAGCTTTCTTT
cdr3_aa: CSASIYRTNTEAFF

v_call: TRBV28
d_call: .
cdr3_length: 14
j_call: TRBJ2-5
clone_size: many
cdr3_nt: TGTGCCAGCAGTCCTTTGACAAGCCAAGAGACCCAGTACTTC
cdr3_aa: CASSPLTSQETQYF

v_call: TRBV20-1
d_call: .
cdr3_length: 13
j_call: TRBJ1-4
clone_size: .
cdr3_nt: TGCAGTGCCCAGACAGTCGCTAATGAAAAACTGTTTTTT
cdr3_aa: CSAQTVANEKLFF

v_call: TRBV28
d_call: .
cdr3_length: 15
j_call: TRBJ2-1
clone_size: few
cdr3_nt: TGTGCCAGCAGTTTACGGCGATTCTCCTACAATGAGCAGTTCTTC
cdr3_aa: CASSLRRFSYNEQFF

v_call: TRBV2
d_call: TRBD1
cdr3_length: 15
j_call: TRBJ2-7
clone_size: many
cdr3_nt: TGTGCCAGCAAAGCAGGGACAGGACGTACTTTCGAGCAGTACTTC
cdr3_aa: CASKAGTGRTFEQYF

v_call: TRBV5-5
d_call: .
cdr3_length: 13
j_call: TRBJ2-2
clone_size: few
cdr3_nt: TGTGCCAGCAGGCCAGGAGCCACCGGGGAGCTGTTTTTT
cdr3_aa: CASRPGATGELFF

v_call: TRBV30
d_call: .
cdr3_length: 15
j_call: TRBJ1-5
clone_size: many
cdr3_nt: TGTGCCTGGAATACCGGACAGAGCTTAAATCAGCCCCAGCATTTT
cdr3_aa: CAWNTGQSLNQPQHF

v_call: TRBV20-1
d_call: .
cdr3_length: 14
j_call: TRBJ1-3
clone_size: .
cdr3_nt: TGCAGTGCTAGAGATTTGGGGACTGGAAACACCATATATTTT
cdr3_aa: CSARDLGTGNTIYF

v_call: TRBV28
d_call: TRBD2
cdr3_length: 16
j_call: TRBJ2-1
clone_size: .
cdr3_nt: TGTGCCAGCAGTCTCCCAACTAGCGGGGGGTACAATGAGCAGTTCTTC
cdr3_aa: CASSLPTSGGYNEQFF

v_call: TRBV3-1
d_call: TRBD2
cdr3_length: 14
j_call: TRBJ2-7
clone_size: few
cdr3_nt: TGTGCCAGCAGCCAGACTAGCCGGGTCTACGAGCAGTACTTC
cdr3_aa: CASSQTSRVYEQYF

v_call: TRBV30
d_call: .
cdr3_length: 12
j_call: TRBJ1-1
clone_size: .
cdr3_nt: TGTGCCTGGGGACACGGGGGAACTGAAGCTTTCTTT
cdr3_aa: CAWGHGGTEAFF

v_call: TRBV12-3/TRBV12-4
d_call: TRBD1
cdr3_length: 14
j_call: TRBJ2-7
clone_size: few
cdr3_nt: TGTGCCAGCAGTCGCCGGGACAGGGGTTTCGAGCAGTACTTC
cdr3_aa: CASSRRDRGFEQYF

v_call: TRBV18
d_call: TRBD2
cdr3_length: 15
j_call: TRBJ2-7
clone_size: .
cdr3_nt: TGTGCCAGCTCACCACGGCGGGAGACCCCCTACGAGCAGTACTTC
cdr3_aa: CASSPRRETPYEQYF

v_call: TRBV5-5
d_call: TRBD1
cdr3_length: 16
j_call: TRBJ1-1
clone_size: .
cdr3_nt: TGTGCCAGCAGCTCGGTAGGGGGCTCCTCGAACACTGAAGCTTTCTTT
cdr3_aa: CASSSVGGSSNTEAFF

v_call: TRBV4-2
d_call: .
cdr3_length: 15
j_call: TRBJ2-7
clone_size: few
cdr3_nt: TGTGCCAGCAGCCAAGCAGGGTCCAGCTCCTACGAGCAGTACTTC
cdr3_aa: CASSQAGSSSYEQYF

v_call: TRBV2
d_call: TRBD2
cdr3_length: 16
j_call: TRBJ2-5
clone_size: many
cdr3_nt: TGTGCCAGCAGTGCTTCGAGACTAGCGGGAGGAGAGACCCAGTACTTC
cdr3_aa: CASSASRLAGGETQYF

v_call: TRBV30
d_call: .
cdr3_length: 15
j_call: TRBJ2-1
clone_size: few
cdr3_nt: TGTGCCTGGAGTGCGGGGACCCGCTCCTACAATGAGCAGTTCTTC
cdr3_aa: CAWSAGTRSYNEQFF

v_call: TRBV28
d_call: .
cdr3_length: 14
j_call: TRBJ1-2
clone_size: many
cdr3_nt: TGTGCCAGCTTCCCCGGGTCCCGGGCGGATGGCTACACCTTC
cdr3_aa: CASFPGSRADGYTF

v_call: TRBV28
d_call: .
cdr3_length: 13
j_call: TRBJ2-3
clone_size: .
cdr3_nt: TGTGCCACCACCGCTCTGCGAACAGATACGCAGTATTTT
cdr3_aa: CATTALRTDTQYF

v_call: TRBV28
d_call: .
cdr3_length: 17
j_call: TRBJ1-6
clone_size: many
cdr3_nt: TGTGCCAGCAGTTTCCGTGAGGGGAGCTCCTATAATTCACCCCTCCACTTT
cdr3_aa: CASSFREGSSYNSPLHF

v_call: TRBV11-2
d_call: .
cdr3_length: 13
j_call: TRBJ2-7
clone_size: many
cdr3_nt: TGTGCCAGCAGCTCCTCCTCCTTGCACGAGCAGTACTTC
cdr3_aa: CASSSSSLHEQYF

v_call: TRBV6-1
d_call: .
cdr3_length: 15
j_call: TRBJ1-1
clone_size: few
cdr3_nt: TGTGCCAGCAGTCGAGGGGCAGAGATGAACACTGAAGCTTTCTTT
cdr3_aa: CASSRGAEMNTEAFF

v_call: TRBV5-1
d_call: .
cdr3_length: 12
j_call: TRBJ2-6
clone_size: .
cdr3_nt: TGCGCCAGCAGCTTACAGGCGGAAGTCCTGACTTTC
cdr3_aa: CASSLQAEVLTF

v_call: TRBV28
d_call: TRBD2
cdr3_length: 16
j_call: TRBJ2-7
clone_size: many
cdr3_nt: TGTGCCAGCAGTTCGGGGATAACTAGCGGGAGCTACGAGCAGTACTTC
cdr3_aa: CASSSGITSGSYEQYF

v_call: TRBV12-3/TRBV12-4
d_call: .
cdr3_length: 14
j_call: TRBJ2-7
clone_size: many
cdr3_nt: TGTGCCAGCAGCCTTCTAGAGTTTCACTACGAGCAGTACTTC
cdr3_aa: CASSLLEFHYEQYF

v_call: TRBV28
d_call: .
cdr3_length: 15
j_call: TRBJ2-2
clone_size: many
cdr3_nt: TGTGCCAGCAAGAAAGGGGACTGGAACACCGGGGAGCTGTTTTTT
cdr3_aa: CASKKGDWNTGELFF

v_call: TRBV7-8
d_call: .
cdr3_length: 15
j_call: TRBJ1-5
clone_size: few
cdr3_nt: TGTGCCAGCAGCTTAGGGGGGCGAAGCAATCAGCCCCAGCATTTT
cdr3_aa: CASSLGGRSNQPQHF

v_call: TRBV9
d_call: .
cdr3_length: 14
j_call: TRBJ2-3
clone_size: .
cdr3_nt: TGTGCCAGCAGCGTAGACGGGAGCACAGATACGCAGTATTTT
cdr3_aa: CASSVDGSTDTQYF

v_call: TRBV12-3/TRBV12-4
d_call: .
cdr3_length: 15
j_call: TRBJ1-5
clone_size: .
cdr3_nt: TGTGCCAGCACCCTTGGGGGGGGTGGCAATCGGCCCCAGCATTTT
cdr3_aa: CASTLGGGGNRPQHF

v_call: TRBV28
d_call: .
cdr3_length: 13
j_call: TRBJ2-5
clone_size: many
cdr3_nt: TGTGCCAGCAGTGAGGGGCGTGTAGAGACCCAGTACTTC
cdr3_aa: CASSEGRVETQYF

v_call: TRBV12-3/TRBV12-4
d_call: TRBD2
cdr3_length: 23
j_call: TRBJ2-7
clone_size: many
cdr3_nt: TGTGCCAGCCGCTACCCCGGACAGGTGAGGGGACTAGCGGGAGTCGCCTACTACTACGAGCAGTACTTC
cdr3_aa: CASRYPGQVRGLAGVAYYYEQYF